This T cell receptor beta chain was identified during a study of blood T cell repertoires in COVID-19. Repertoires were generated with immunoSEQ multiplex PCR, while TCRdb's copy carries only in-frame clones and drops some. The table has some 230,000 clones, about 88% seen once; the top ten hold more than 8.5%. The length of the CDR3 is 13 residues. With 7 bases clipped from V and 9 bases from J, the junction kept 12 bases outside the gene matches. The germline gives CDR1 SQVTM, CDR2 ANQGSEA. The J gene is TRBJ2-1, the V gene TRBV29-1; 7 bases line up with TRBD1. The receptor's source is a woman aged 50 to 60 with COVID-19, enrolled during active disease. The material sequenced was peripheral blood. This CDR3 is CSGTGEFFSEQFF. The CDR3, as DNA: TGCAGCGGAACAGGGGAGTTCTTTAGTGAGCAGTTCTTC.